This T cell receptor beta chain was found in a study of shared clonotypes between healthy human individuals. Concerning this clone: Its antigen remains unknown.

Study-level points and caveats: Clonotypes shared by all four donors outscored non-shared clonotypes in generation probability. Sharing across a few donors was seen in 4% to 5.5% of naive CD4 clonotypes.

The material for each subset, its genomic DNA, was split evenly across several immunoSEQ plates. The authors' processing: Sequence data from immunoSEQ were junction-only and lacked quality scores; consequently, filtering differed. TCRdb keeps only in-frame clones here, not all; method: immunoSEQ multiplex PCR. For V, J and clone size, that table is used; D and trimming come from the DNA. The table shows about 2 million clones, with 95% occurring only once. Germline-derived CDR1 and CDR2 are SGHAT and FQNNGV. The CDR3 extends over 16 amino acids. With 5 bases clipped from V and 2 bases from J, the junction kept 9 bases outside the gene matches.

Sequenced material: naive CD4+ T cells sorted from blood. Subset given: CD45RA+ positively selected. The clonotype originates from a man aged 18 to 35 in good health. The chain employs TRBV11-2 and TRBJ1-3; 7 bases align to TRBD1. In DNA form, the CDR3 reads TGTGCCAGCAGCACCCGGACAGGACCTGCTGGAAACACCATATATTTT. Residues: CASSTRTGPAGNTIYF.